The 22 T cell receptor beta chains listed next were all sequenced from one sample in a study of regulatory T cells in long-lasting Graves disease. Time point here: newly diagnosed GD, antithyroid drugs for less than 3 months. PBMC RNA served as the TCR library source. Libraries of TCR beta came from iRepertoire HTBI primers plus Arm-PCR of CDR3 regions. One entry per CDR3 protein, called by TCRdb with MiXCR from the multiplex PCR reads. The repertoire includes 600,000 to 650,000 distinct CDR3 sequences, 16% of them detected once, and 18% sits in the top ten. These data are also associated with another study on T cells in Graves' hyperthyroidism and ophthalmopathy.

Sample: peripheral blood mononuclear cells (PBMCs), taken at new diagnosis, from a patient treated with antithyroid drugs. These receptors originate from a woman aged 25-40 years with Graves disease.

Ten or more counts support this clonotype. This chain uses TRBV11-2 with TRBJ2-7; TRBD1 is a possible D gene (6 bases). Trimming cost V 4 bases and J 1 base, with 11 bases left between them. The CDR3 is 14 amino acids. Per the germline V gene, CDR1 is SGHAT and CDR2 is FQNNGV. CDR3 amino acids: CASSSWGLSYEQYF. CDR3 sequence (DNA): TGTGCCAGCAGCTCCTGGGGGCTTTCCTACGAGCAGTACTTC.

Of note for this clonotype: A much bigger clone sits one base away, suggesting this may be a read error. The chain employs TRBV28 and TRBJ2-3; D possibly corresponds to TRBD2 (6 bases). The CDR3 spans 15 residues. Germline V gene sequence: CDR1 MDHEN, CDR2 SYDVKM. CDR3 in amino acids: CTSSLRRGNTDTQYF. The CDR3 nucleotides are TGTACCAGCAGTTTAAGGCGGGGAAACACAGATACGCAGTATTTT. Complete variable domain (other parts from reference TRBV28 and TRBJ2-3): DVKVTQSSRYLVKRTGEKVFLECVQDMDHENMFWYRQDPGLGLRLIYFSYDVKMKEKGDIPEGYSVSREKKERFSLILESASTNQTSMYLCTSSLRRGNTDTQYFGPGTRLTVL.

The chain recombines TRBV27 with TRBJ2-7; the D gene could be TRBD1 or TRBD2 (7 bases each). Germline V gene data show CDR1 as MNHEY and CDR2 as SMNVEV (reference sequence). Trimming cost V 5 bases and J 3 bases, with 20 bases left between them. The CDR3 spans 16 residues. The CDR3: CASSPLGGGSFYEQYF. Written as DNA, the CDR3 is TGTGCCAGCAGTCCCCTAGGGGGCGGGAGTTTCTACGAGCAGTACTTC.

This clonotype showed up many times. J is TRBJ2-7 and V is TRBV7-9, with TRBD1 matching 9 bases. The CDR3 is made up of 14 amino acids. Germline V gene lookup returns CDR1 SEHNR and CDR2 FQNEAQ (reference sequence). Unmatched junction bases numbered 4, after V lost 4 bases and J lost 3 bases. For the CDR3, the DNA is TGTGCCAGCAGCTCTGGACAGGGGATCTACGAGCAGTACTTC. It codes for CASSSGQGIYEQYF.

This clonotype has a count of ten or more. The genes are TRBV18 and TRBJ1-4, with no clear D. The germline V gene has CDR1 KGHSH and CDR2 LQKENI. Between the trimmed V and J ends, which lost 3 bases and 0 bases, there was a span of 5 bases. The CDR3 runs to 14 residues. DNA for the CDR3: TGTGCCAGCTCACCCGCGGCAACTAATGAAAAACTGTTTTTT. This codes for CASSPAATNEKLFF.

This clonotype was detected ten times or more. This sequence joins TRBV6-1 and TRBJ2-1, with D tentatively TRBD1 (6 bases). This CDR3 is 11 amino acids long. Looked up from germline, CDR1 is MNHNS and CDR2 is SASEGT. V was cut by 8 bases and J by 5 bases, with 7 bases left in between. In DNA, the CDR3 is TGTGCCAGCGGACAGAACAATGAGCAGTTCTTC. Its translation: CASGQNNEQFF.

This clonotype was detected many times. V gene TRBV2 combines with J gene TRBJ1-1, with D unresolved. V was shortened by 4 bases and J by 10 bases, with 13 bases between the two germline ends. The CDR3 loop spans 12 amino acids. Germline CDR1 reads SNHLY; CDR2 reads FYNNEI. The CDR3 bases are TGTGCCAGCAGTGCTGACATTACCAGAGCTTTCTTT. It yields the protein CASSADITRAFF.

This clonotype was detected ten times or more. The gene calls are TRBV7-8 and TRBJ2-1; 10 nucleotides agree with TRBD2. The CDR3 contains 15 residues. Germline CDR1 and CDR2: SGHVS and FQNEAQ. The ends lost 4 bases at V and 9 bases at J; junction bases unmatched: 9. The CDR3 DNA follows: TGTGCCAGCAGCTCTAGCGGGAGACGGTTCCGTGAGCAGTTCTTC. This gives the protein CASSSSGRRFREQFF.

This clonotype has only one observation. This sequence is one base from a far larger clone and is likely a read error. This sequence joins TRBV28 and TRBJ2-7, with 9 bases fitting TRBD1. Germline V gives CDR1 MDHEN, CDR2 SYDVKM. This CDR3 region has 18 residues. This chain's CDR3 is CASSLIGTGRQMTYERYF. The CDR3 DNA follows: TGTGCCAGCAGTTTAATCGGGACAGGGCGCCAGATGACCTACGAGCGGTACTTC. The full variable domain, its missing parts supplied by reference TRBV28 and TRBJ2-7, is DVKVTQSSRYLVKRTGEKVFLECVQDMDHENMFWYRQDPGLGLRLIYFSYDVKMKEKGDIPEGYSVSREKKERFSLILESASTNQTSMYLCASSLIGTGRQMTYERYFGPGTRLTVT.

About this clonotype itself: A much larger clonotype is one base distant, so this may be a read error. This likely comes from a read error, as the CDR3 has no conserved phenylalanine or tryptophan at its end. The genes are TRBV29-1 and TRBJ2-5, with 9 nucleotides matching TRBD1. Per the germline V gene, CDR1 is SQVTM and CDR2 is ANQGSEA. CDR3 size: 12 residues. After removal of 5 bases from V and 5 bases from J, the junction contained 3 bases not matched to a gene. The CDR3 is CSVRTGDETQYL. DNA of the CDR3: TGCAGCGTTCGGACAGGGGATGAGACCCAGTACCTC.

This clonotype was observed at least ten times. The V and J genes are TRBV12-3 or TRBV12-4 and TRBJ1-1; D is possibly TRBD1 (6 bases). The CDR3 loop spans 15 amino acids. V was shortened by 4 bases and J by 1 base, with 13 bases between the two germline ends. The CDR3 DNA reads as TGTGCCAGCAGTTACCTAGGGGGGCAGAACACTGAAGCTTTCTTT. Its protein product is CASSYLGGQNTEAFF.

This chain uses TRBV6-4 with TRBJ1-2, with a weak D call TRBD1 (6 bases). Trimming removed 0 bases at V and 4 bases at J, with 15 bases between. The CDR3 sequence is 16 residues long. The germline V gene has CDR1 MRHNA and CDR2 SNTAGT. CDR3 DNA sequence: TGTGCCAGCAGTGACTCTGCGGGGGGCGCGGTCTATGGCTACACCTTC. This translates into CASSDSAGGAVYGYTF.

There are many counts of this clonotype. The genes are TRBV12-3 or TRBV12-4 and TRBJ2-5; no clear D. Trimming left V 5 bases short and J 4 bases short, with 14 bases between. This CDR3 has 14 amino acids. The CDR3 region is CASSARNLPETQYF. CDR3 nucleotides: TGTGCCAGCAGTGCCCGAAACCTCCCAGAGACCCAGTACTTC.

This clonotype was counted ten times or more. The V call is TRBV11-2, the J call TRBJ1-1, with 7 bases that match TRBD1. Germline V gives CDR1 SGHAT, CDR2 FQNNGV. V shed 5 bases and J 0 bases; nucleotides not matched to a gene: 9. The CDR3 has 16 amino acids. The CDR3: CASSQTGAVVNTEAFF. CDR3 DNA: TGTGCCAGCAGCCAAACAGGGGCGGTGGTGAACACTGAAGCTTTCTTT.

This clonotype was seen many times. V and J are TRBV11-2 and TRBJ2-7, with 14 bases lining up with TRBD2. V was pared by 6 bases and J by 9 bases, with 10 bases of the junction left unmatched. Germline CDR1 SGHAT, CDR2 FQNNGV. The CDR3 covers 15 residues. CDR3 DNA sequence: TGTGCCAGCAGGTCGCCCGGGACTAGCGGGAGTGGGCAGTACTTC. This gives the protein CASRSPGTSGSGQYF.

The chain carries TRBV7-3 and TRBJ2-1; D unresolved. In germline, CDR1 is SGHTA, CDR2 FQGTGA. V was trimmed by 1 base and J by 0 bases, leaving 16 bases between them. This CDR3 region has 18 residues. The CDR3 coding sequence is TGTGCCAGCAGCTTAAACGGTTGGGCGCAGAGCTCCTACAATGAGCAGTTCTTC. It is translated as CASSLNGWAQSSYNEQFF.

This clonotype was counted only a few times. In DNA, the CDR3 is TGTGCCAGCAGCTCGGGCCCCACTAACTATGGCTACACCTTC. It yields the protein CASSSGPTNYGYTF. This sequence joins TRBV11-1 and TRBJ1-2; D remains unclear. This CDR3 has 14 residues. V dropped 4 bases and J dropped 0 bases, with 9 bases sitting between them. Germline V lookup: CDR1 SGHAT, CDR2 FQDESV (reference sequence). Supplemented by reference TRBV11-1 and TRBJ1-2, the full variable domain reads EAEVAQSPRYKITEKSQAVAFWCDPISGHATLYWYRQILGQGPELLVQFQDESVVDDSQLPKDRFSAERLKGVDSTLKIQPAELGDSAMYLCASSSGPTNYGYTFGSGTRLTVV.

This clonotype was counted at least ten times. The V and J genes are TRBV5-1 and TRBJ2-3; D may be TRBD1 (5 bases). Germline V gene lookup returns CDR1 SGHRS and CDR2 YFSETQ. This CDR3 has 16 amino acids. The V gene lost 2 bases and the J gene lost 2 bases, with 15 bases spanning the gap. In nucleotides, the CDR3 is TGCGCCAGCAGCTTAGGACAACCTTACACCACAGATACGCAGTATTTT. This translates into CASSLGQPYTTDTQYF.

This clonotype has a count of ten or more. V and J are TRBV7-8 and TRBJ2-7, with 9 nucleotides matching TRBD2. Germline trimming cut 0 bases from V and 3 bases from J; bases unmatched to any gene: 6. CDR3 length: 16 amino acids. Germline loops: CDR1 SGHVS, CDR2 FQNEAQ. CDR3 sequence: CASSLAALREGYEQYF. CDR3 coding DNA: TGTGCCAGCAGCTTAGCCGCGTTGCGGGAGGGCTACGAGCAGTACTTC.

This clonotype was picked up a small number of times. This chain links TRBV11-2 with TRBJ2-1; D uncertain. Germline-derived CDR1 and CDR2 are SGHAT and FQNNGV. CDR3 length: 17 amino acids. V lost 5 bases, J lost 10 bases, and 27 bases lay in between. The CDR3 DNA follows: TGTGCCAGCAGCCGCCGAAGTCACCGACATCCGCTACACGAGCAGTTCTTC. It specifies CASSRRSHRHPLHEQFF.

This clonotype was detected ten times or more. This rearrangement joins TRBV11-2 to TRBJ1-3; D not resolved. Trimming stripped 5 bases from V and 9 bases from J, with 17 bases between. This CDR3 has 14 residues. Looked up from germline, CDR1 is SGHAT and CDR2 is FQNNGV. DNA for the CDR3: TGTGCCAGCAGCCCCTCCTCGCCAAGAAGCACCATATATTTT. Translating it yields CASSPSSPRSTIYF.

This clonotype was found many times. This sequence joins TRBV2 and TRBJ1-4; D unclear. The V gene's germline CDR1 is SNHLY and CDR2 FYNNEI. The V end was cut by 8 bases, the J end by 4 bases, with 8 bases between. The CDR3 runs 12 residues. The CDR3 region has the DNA TGTGCCAGCGATGCGGTTAATGAAAAACTGTTTTTT. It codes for CASDAVNEKLFF.